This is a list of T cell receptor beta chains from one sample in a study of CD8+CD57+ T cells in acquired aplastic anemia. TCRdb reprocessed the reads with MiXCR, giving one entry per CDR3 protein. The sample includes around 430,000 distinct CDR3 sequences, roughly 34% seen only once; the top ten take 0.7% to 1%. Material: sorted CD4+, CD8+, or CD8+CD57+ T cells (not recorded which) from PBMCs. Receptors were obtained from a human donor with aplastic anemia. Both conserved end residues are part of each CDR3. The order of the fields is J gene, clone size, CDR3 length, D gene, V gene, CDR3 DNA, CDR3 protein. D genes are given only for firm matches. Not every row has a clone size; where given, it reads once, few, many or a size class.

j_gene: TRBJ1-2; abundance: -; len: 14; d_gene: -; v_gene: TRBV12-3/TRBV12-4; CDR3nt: TGTGCCAGCAGTTTCGGGGCGGTCTATGGTGGCTACACCTTC; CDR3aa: CASSFGAVYGGYTF
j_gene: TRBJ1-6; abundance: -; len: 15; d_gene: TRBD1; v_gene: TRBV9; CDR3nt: TGTGCCAGCAGCGCTCATACAGGGGGTGCTTCACCCCTCCACTTT; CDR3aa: CASSAHTGGASPLHF
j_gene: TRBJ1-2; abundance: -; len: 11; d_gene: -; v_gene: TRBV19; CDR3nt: TGTGCCAGTAGCCACGGGGGCGGCTACACCTTC; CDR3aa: CASSHGGGYTF
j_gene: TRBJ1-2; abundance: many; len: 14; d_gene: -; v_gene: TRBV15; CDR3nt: TGTGCCACCAGCAGAGATCCGAGGGAGGGAGGCTACACCTTC; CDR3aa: CATSRDPREGGYTF
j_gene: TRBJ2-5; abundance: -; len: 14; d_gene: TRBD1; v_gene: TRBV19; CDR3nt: TGTGCCAGCAGCCGAGGGGGCTCAGGGGAGACCCAGTACTTC; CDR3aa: CASSRGGSGETQYF
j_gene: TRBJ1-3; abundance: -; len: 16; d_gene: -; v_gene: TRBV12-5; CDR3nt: TGTGCTAGTGGTTTGGTAATCGCGGGGTCTGGAAACACCATATATTTT; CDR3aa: CASGLVIAGSGNTIYF
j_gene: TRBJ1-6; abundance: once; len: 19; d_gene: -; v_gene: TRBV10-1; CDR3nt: TGCGCCAGCAGTGAGTCGAAGGAACAGGGAGGAAACTATAATTCACCCCTCCACTTT; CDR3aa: CASSESKEQGGNYNSPLHF
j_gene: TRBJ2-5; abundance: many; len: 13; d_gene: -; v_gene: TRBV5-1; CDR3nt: TGCGCCAGCAGCTTGGTACAGGAGGAGACCCAGTACTTC; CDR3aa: CASSLVQEETQYF
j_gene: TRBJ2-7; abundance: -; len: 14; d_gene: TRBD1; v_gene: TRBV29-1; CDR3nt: TGCAGCGTTGAAATTCCACAGGGGGCTTACGAGCAGTACTTC; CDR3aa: CSVEIPQGAYEQYF
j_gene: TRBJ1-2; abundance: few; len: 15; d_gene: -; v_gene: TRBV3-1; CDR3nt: TGTGCCAGCATGCAAGGACAGTTCGAGGTCTATGGCTACACCTTC; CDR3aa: CASMQGQFEVYGYTF
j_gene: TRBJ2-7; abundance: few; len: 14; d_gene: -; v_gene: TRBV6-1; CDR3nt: TGTGCCAGCAGTCCCCGGGGGCGGGAGTGGGAGCAGTACTTC; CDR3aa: CASSPRGREWEQYF
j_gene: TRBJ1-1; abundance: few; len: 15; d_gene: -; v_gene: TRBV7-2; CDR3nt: TGTGCCAGCAGCTTAGAGCTGGGGGGATGGACTGAAGCTTTCTTT; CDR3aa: CASSLELGGWTEAFF
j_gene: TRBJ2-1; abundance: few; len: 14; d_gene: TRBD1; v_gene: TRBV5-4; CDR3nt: TGTGCCAGCAGCTCCGGACAGGGGTTGAATGAGCAGTTCTTC; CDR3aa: CASSSGQGLNEQFF
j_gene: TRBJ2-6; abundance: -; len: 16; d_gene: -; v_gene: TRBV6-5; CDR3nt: TGTGCCAGCAGTTACGCAACAGTCGCTGGGGCCAACGTCCTGACTTTC; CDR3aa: CASSYATVAGANVLTF
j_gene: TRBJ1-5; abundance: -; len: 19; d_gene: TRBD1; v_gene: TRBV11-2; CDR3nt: TGTGCCAGCAGCCGAAATCCGGGACAGGGTGGAGGCAGCAATCAGCCCCAGCATTTT; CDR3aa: CASSRNPGQGGGSNQPQHF
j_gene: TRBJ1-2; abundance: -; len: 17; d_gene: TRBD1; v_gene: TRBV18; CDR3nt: TGTGCCAGCTCACCACCGGGACAGGGGTTATGGAACTATGGCTACACCTTC; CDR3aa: CASSPPGQGLWNYGYTF
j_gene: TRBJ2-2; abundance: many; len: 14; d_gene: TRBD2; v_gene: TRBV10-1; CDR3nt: TGCGCCAGCAGTCGACTAGCGGGAGCCGGGGAGCTGTTTTTT; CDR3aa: CASSRLAGAGELFF
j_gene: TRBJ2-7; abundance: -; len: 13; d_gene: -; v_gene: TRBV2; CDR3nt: TGTGCCAGCAGTGCCTATCCGTACGACAAGCAGTACTTC; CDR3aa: CASSAYPYDKQYF
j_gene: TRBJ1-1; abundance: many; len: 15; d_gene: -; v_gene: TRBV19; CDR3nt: TGTGCCAGTAGTCCCCGGGGCGGGACGAACACTGAAGCTTTCTTT; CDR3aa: CASSPRGGTNTEAFF
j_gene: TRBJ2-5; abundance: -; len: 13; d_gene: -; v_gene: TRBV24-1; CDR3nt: TGTGCCACCAGTGTCGGGACTCAAGAGACCCAGTACTTC; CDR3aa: CATSVGTQETQYF
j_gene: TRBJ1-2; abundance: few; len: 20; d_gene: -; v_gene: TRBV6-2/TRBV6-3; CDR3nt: TGTGCCAGCAGTTACCGATGGCTCCGGAGCCTGTCCCGCGAATTCTATGGCTACACCTTC; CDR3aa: CASSYRWLRSLSREFYGYTF
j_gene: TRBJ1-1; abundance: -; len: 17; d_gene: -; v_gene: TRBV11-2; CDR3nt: TGTGCCAGCAGCTTAAAAACAGGGAGTGGTGTGGACACTGAAGCTTTCTTT; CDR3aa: CASSLKTGSGVDTEAFF
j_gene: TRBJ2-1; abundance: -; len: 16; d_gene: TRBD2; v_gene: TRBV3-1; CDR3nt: TGTGCCAGCAGCCAAACCACTAGCGGGATCGTCAATGAGCAGTTCTTC; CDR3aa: CASSQTTSGIVNEQFF
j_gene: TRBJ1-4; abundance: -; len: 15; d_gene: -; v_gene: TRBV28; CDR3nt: TGTGCCAGCAGTCCTCCGGAACAGGGTGATGAAAAACTGTTTTTT; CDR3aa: CASSPPEQGDEKLFF
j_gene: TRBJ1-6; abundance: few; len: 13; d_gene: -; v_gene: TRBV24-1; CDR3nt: TGTGCCACTCCTGGTGGGGGAACTTCACCCTTCCACTTT; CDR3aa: CATPGGGTSPFHF
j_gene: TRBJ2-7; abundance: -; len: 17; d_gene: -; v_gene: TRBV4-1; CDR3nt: TGCGCCAGCAGCCACGTCTCGGGGGCCGATAGCTCCTACGAGCAGTACTTC; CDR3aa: CASSHVSGADSSYEQYF
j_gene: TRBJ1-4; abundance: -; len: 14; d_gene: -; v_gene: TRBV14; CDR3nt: TGTGCCAGCAGGAGGGGAATTGCTAATGAAAAACTGTTTTTT; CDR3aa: CASRRGIANEKLFF
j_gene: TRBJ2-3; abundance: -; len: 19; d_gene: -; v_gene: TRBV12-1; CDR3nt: TGTGCCAGCAGCTCCTTTGACCCGTATGGGACGCTTAACACAGATACGCAGTATTTT; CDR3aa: CASSSFDPYGTLNTDTQYF
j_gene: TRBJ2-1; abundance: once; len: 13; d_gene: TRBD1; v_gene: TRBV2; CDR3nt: TGTGCCAGTACAGGGGACTCCTACAATGAGCAGTTCTTC; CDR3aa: CASTGDSYNEQFF
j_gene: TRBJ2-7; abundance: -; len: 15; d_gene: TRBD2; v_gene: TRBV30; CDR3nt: TGTGCCTGGGGTGTACGCCTGGCGGGGGAGTACGAGCAGTACTTC; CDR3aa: CAWGVRLAGEYEQYF
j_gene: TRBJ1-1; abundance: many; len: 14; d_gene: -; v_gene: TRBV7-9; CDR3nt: TGTGCCAGCAGCTTAGAGTACGGGAACACTGAAGCTTTCTTT; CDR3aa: CASSLEYGNTEAFF
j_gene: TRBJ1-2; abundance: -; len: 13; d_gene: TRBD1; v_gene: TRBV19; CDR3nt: TGTGCCAGTACGGGACAGGGAGTGAGTGGCTACACCTTC; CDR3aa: CASTGQGVSGYTF
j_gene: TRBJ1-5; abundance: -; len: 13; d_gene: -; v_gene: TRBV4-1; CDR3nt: TGCGCCAGCAGCCAAGAGGGGTTCCAGCCCCAGCATTTT; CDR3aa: CASSQEGFQPQHF
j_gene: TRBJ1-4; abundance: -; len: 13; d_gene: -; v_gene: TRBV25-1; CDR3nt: TGTGCCAGCCGGAATTCTGGGGGGGAAAAACTGTTTTTT; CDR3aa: CASRNSGGEKLFF
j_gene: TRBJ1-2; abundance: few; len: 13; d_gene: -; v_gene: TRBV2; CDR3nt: TGTGCCAGCAGTGAAGGTTTTCAGGGGGGCTACACCTTC; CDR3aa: CASSEGFQGGYTF
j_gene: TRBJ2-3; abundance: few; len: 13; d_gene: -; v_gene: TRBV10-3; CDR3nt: TGTGCCAGCAATTCCCTTCGAGCGAGTACGCAGTATTTT; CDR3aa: CASNSLRASTQYF
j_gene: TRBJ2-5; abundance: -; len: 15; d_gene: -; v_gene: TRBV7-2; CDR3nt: TGTGCCAGCAGCACACAATTAAGGGCCATAGAGACCCAGTACTTC; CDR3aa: CASSTQLRAIETQYF
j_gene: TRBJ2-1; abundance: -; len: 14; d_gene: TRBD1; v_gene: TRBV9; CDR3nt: TGTGCCAGCAGCCGACAGGGCGCCTACAATGAGCAGTTCTTC; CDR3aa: CASSRQGAYNEQFF
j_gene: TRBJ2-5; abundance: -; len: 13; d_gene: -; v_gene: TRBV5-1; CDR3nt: TGCGCCAGCAGCATCTGGGGCCAAGAGACCCAGTACTTC; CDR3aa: CASSIWGQETQYF
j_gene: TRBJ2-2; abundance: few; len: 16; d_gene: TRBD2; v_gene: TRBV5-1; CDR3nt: TGCGCCAGCAACCCTAGCGGGAAGTTGAACACCGGGGAGCTGTTTTTT; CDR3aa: CASNPSGKLNTGELFF
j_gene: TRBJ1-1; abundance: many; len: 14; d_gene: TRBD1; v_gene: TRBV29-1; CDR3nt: TGCAGCGCTTTACAGGGGGCAGGCGGCACTGAAGCTTTCTTT; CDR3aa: CSALQGAGGTEAFF
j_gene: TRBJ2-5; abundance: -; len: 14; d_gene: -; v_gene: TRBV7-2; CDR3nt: TGTGCCAGCAGCTCCCGGGGTATACGGGAGACCCAGTACTTC; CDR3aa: CASSSRGIRETQYF